The 20 T cell receptor beta chains listed next were all sequenced from one sample in a study of T cell changes during pregnancy in multiple sclerosis. Clones were sequenced by immunoSEQ multiplex PCR, and TCRdb holds only the in-frame ones, with some missing. The table has just under 65,000 clones, 90% to 95% seen once. The specimen comprised peripheral blood, sampled in the third trimester of pregnancy. The origin of the receptors is a female donor in good health, enrolled as a control in a pregnancy study.

This sequence joins TRBV5-5 and TRBJ1-1, with 8 bases identical to TRBD1. V was pared by 5 bases and J by 0 bases, with 6 bases of the junction left unmatched. CDR3 length equals 15 residues. Germline V gene data show CDR1 as SGHKS and CDR2 as YYEKEE (reference sequence). This CDR3 is CASRRQGALNTEAFF. In DNA form, the CDR3 reads TGTGCCAGCAGGCGGCAGGGGGCTTTGAACACTGAAGCTTTCTTT.

The chain employs TRBV6-4 and TRBJ1-5; D unresolved. V lost 3 bases, J lost 10 bases, and 7 bases lay in between. The CDR3 spans 11 residues. CDR1 MRHNA and CDR2 SNTAGT come from the germline V gene. As DNA, the CDR3 is TGTGCCAGCAGTGAGGGAGAACCCCAGCATTTT. Translating it yields CASSEGEPQHF.

This chain uses TRBV10-1 with TRBJ2-1; possible D gene TRBD1, 6 bases. This CDR3 has 14 amino acids. V dropped 6 bases and J dropped 6 bases, with 15 bases sitting between them. The V gene's germline CDR1 is WNHNN and CDR2 SYGVQD (reference sequence). The chain's CDR3 is CASSPAARGNEQFF. For the CDR3, the DNA is TGCGCCAGCAGCCCAGCCGCCAGGGGCAATGAGCAGTTCTTC.

This chain uses TRBV6-4 with TRBJ2-2; 8 bases line up with TRBD2. This CDR3 contains 15 residues. Germline V gives CDR1 MRHNA, CDR2 SNTAGT. The junction had 1 base not matched to a gene; V was cut back by 0 bases and J by 4 bases. CDR3 bases: TGTGCCAGCAGTGACTCCGGGACTAGCACCGGGGAGCTGTTTTTT. This translates into CASSDSGTSTGELFF.

This clone was recorded once. The chain combines TRBV7-9 with TRBJ1-1; the D is unclear. From germline, CDR1 is SEHNR and CDR2 FQNEAQ (reference sequence). V was cut by 0 bases and J by 1 base, with 6 bases left in between. The CDR3 contains 14 residues. CDR3 coding DNA: TGTGCCAGCAGCTTAGCGTACGGGAACACTGAAGCTTTCTTT. Amino acids: CASSLAYGNTEAFF. The variable domain in full, completed from reference TRBV7-9 and TRBJ1-1, reads DTGVSQNPRHKITKRGQNVTFRCDPISEHNRLYWYRQTLGQGPEFLTYFQNEAQLEKSRLLSDRFSAERPKGSFSTLEIQRTEQGDSAMYLCASSLAYGNTEAFFGQGTRLTVV.

The chain uses TRBV7-2 and TRBJ2-3, with D possibly being TRBD2 (5 bases). CDR3 length: 13 amino acids. The germline V gene has CDR1 SGHTA and CDR2 FQGNSA. V lost 5 bases, J lost 5 bases, and 11 bases lay in between. The CDR3 protein is CASSAARVDTQYF. CDR3 nucleotides: TGTGCCAGCAGCGCCGCGCGGGTAGATACGCAGTATTTT.

This rearrangement joins TRBV5-1 to TRBJ1-5, with 8 nucleotides matching TRBD1. Trimming took 1 base from V and 1 from J; bases not matched to a gene: 10. This CDR3 comprises 18 residues. Germline lookup yields CDR1 SGHRS and CDR2 YFSETQ. The chain's CDR3 is CASSLTAGGAFSNQPQHF. CDR3 nucleotides: TGCGCCAGCAGCTTGACGGCAGGGGGCGCGTTCAGCAATCAGCCCCAGCATTTT.

The chain combines TRBV7-9 with TRBJ2-1, with 9 bases fitting TRBD1. Trimming removed 2 bases from V and 8 bases from J; junction bases left unmatched: 4. The CDR3 loop spans 14 amino acids. Germline loops: CDR1 SEHNR, CDR2 FQNEAQ (reference sequence). The CDR3 region is CASSLPGQGYEQFF. The CDR3 DNA reads TGTGCCAGCAGCTTACCGGGACAGGGTTATGAGCAGTTCTTC. The full variable domain, in which reference TRBV7-9 and TRBJ2-1 provide the parts outside the CDR3, is DTGVSQNPRHKITKRGQNVTFRCDPISEHNRLYWYRQTLGQGPEFLTYFQNEAQLEKSRLLSDRFSAERPKGSFSTLEIQRTEQGDSAMYLCASSLPGQGYEQFFGPGTRLTVL.

The V gene is TRBV18, the J gene TRBJ1-3; the D is unclear. V lost 2 bases to trimming and J lost 2 bases, with 16 bases between them. The CDR3 totals 17 residues. Germline V gene data show CDR1 as KGHSH and CDR2 as LQKENI. The CDR3 loop is CASSPAVTMSAGNTIYF. CDR3 nucleotide sequence: TGTGCCAGCTCACCAGCGGTTACGATGTCGGCTGGAAACACCATATATTTT.

This clone has only one observation. The chain carries TRBV27 and TRBJ2-3; 9 nucleotides align to TRBD2. Trimming at V came to 3 bases and at J to 4 bases, leaving 5 bases not matched to a gene. The V gene's germline CDR1 is MNHEY and CDR2 SMNVEV (reference sequence). The length of the CDR3 is 15 residues. The CDR3 region has the DNA TGTGCCAGCAGTTTCGGCGGGAGGGCCTCAGATACGCAGTATTTT. This codes for CASSFGGRASDTQYF.

V is TRBV19 and J is TRBJ1-5; tentative D call: TRBD1 (6 bases). Germline V CDR1 and CDR2: LNHDA, SQIVND (reference sequence). The CDR3 is made up of 16 amino acids. V lost 7 bases and J 2 bases, leaving 18 bases between the germline ends. The CDR3 DNA is TGTGCCAGTACCATAAGGGCAGGGGACCGCAATCAGCCCCAGCATTTT. Amino acid sequence: CASTIRAGDRNQPQHF.

The chain employs TRBV6-1 and TRBJ2-4; D gene unclear. From germline, CDR1 is MNHNS and CDR2 SASEGT. CDR3 length: 13 amino acids. Between the trimmed V and J ends, which lost 0 bases and 9 bases, there was a span of 9 bases. CDR3 coding DNA: TGTGCCAGCAGTGAAGCTGTATTATCCATTCAGTACTTC. Its translation: CASSEAVLSIQYF.

The chain combines TRBV11-2 with TRBJ2-3; D gene unclear. Looked up from germline, CDR1 is SGHAT and CDR2 is FQNNGV. The CDR3 is made up of 12 amino acids. The V end lost 5 bases, the J end lost 2 bases, and 5 bases lay between the germline ends. Here the CDR3 reads CASSPNTDTQYF. In DNA, the CDR3 is TGTGCCAGCAGCCCTAACACAGATACGCAGTATTTT.

The V gene is TRBV2, the J gene TRBJ2-1, with 12 bases identical to TRBD2. This CDR3 spans 12 amino acids. Germline values: CDR1 SNHLY, CDR2 FYNNEI. J gave up 7 bases and V 11 bases, and 3 bases lay outside the gene matches. CDR3 nucleotide sequence: TGTGCCGCTAGCGGGGGGGGGAATGAGCAGTTCTTC. Translated: CAASGGGNEQFF.

The chain couples TRBV15 to TRBJ2-1, with TRBD1 as a possible D gene (5 bases). CDR1 is LNHNV and CDR2 is YYDKDF in the germline V gene (reference sequence). The CDR3 has 15 residues. V was trimmed by 1 base and J by 2 bases, leaving 9 bases between them. The CDR3: CATSRGEGAYNEQFF. As DNA, the CDR3 is TGTGCCACCAGCAGAGGGGAAGGGGCCTACAATGAGCAGTTCTTC.

V is TRBV28 and J is TRBJ2-7, with unresolved D. Germline assignment: CDR1 MDHEN and CDR2 SYDVKM. V was shortened by 4 bases and J by 4 bases, with 17 bases between the two germline ends. The CDR3 runs 15 residues. In nucleotides, the CDR3 is TGTGCCAGCAGTTCAGGTTCCCTTTTCCCATACGAGCAGTACTTC. Protein sequence: CASSSGSLFPYEQYF.

J is TRBJ1-1 and V is TRBV30; TRBD1 matches 8 bases. The germline gives CDR1 GTSNPN, CDR2 SVGIG (reference sequence). Trimming removed 8 bases from V and 4 bases from J; junction bases left unmatched: 6. This CDR3 has 12 residues. DNA of the CDR3: TGTGCCGGTCAGGGGGCTGGCACTGAAGCTTTCTTT. Its translation: CAGQGAGTEAFF.

The chain has TRBV5-1 and TRBJ2-2, with 9 bases matching TRBD1. Germline V gene lookup returns CDR1 SGHRS and CDR2 YFSETQ. This CDR3 is built from 17 residues. V dropped 0 bases and J dropped 4; count of bases not matched to a gene: 7. The CDR3, as DNA: TGCGCCAGCAGCTTGGTCAGCGGGACAGGGCGCACCGGGGAGCTGTTTTTT. This gives the protein CASSLVSGTGRTGELFF. The full variable domain, rest sourced from reference TRBV5-1 and TRBJ2-2, is KAGVTQTPRYLIKTRGQQVTLSCSPISGHRSVSWYQQTPGQGLQFLFEYFSETQRNKGNFPGRFSGRQFSNSRSEMNVSTLELGDSALYLCASSLVSGTGRTGELFFGEGSRLTVL.

The chain joins TRBV9 to TRBJ2-7, with D tentatively TRBD2 (5 bases). Trimming removed 0 bases from V and 4 bases from J, with 17 bases in between. CDR1 and CDR2 (germline): SGDLS, YYNGEE. The CDR3 is made up of 16 amino acids. This chain's CDR3 is CASSVASGRSGYEQYF. CDR3 sequence (DNA): TGTGCCAGCAGCGTAGCCAGCGGACGGTCCGGATACGAGCAGTACTTC.

J is TRBJ1-2 and V is TRBV19; TRBD1 matches 8 bases. V was clipped by 5 bases and J by 5 bases; unmatched bases: 16. The CDR3 totals 17 residues. CDR1 is LNHDA and CDR2 is SQIVND in the germline V gene (reference sequence). The CDR3 DNA reads TGTGCCAGTAGTTCGGACAGGGAGGCGGGAGGGGTTTATGGCTACACCTTC. It translates to CASSSDREAGGVYGYTF. Full variable domain (rest looked up from reference TRBV19 and TRBJ1-2): DGGITQSPKYLFRKEGQNVTLSCEQNLNHDAMYWYRQDPGQGLRLIYYSQIVNDFQKGDIAEGYSVSREKKESFPLTVTSAQKNPTAFYLCASSSDREAGGVYGYTFGSGTRLTVV.